This T cell receptor (beta chain) comes out of a study of OX40 agonist ivuxolimab in advanced cancers. Data came from immunoSEQ multiplex PCR; TCRdb stores just in-frame clones and leaves some out. The sample has tens of thousands of clones, 80% to 90% seen once. Patients were ineligible given autoimmune disease history or systemic immunosuppression. Peripheral blood came from all dose cohorts at three timepoints. CDR3 length: 15 amino acids. Trimming shortened V by 5 bases and J by 0 bases, and 13 bases separated the two germline ends. Germline loops: CDR1 MNHEY, CDR2 SVGAGI. Material: CD4+ or CD8+ T cells sorted from blood, obtained in a trial of the OX40 agonist ivuxolimab. The origin of this receptor is an adult with an advanced solid tumor such as melanoma, head and neck, liver or kidney cancer. The chain has TRBV6-5 and TRBJ1-1; tentatively, D is TRBD1 (5 bases). Here the CDR3 reads CASSNDRAMNTEAFF. In nucleotides, the CDR3 is TGTGCCAGCAGTAATGACAGAGCGATGAACACTGAAGCTTTCTTT.